This TCR beta chain was recovered during a study of CD8+ T cells in alopecia areata. Treatment specified: oral pan-JAK inhibitor, 5-10 mg twice daily. Researchers gathered lesional scalp punch biopsies and peripheral blood from patients with alopecia areata. After isolation, RNA underwent reverse transcription to generate cDNA as the sequencing template. Some clones are missing from TCRdb's copy, which holds only in-frame ones; the method was immunoSEQ multiplex PCR. The sample has about 4,000 clones; roughly three quarters are singletons. This CDR3 is 15 amino acids long. Trimming shortened V by 0 bases and J by 6 bases, and 12 bases separated the two germline ends. Germline lookup yields CDR1 LGHNA and CDR2 YSLEER.

This TCR came from a human donor with alopecia areata. The rearrangement joins TRBV4-3 to TRBJ1-5; possible D gene TRBD1, 5 bases. The sequencing used skin, collected at week 24, from a patient treated with tofacitinib. CDR3 bases: TGCGCCAGCAGCCAAGATAGAGGGGTAGGTCAGCCCCAGCATTTT. Translating gives CASSQDRGVGQPQHF.